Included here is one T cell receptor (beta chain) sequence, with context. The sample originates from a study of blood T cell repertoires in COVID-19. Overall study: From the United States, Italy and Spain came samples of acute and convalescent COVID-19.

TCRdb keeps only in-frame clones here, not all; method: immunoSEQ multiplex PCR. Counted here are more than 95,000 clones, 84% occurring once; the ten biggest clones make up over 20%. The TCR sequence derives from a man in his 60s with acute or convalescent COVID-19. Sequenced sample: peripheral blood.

The CDR3 sequence: CASSQTGTAFQETQYF. The DNA for the CDR3 is TGTGCCAGCAGTCAAACAGGCACAGCCTTCCAAGAGACCCAGTACTTC. The chain links TRBV28 to TRBJ2-5; TRBD1 is a possible D gene (5 bases). The V and J ends lost 5 bases and 1 base respectively, with 17 bases between them. Germline V gene data show CDR1 as MDHEN and CDR2 as SYDVKM. This CDR3 contains 16 residues. Combining the CDR3 with reference TRBV28 and TRBJ2-5 gives the whole variable domain DVKVTQSSRYLVKRTGEKVFLECVQDMDHENMFWYRQDPGLGLRLIYFSYDVKMKEKGDIPEGYSVSREKKERFSLILESASTNQTSMYLCASSQTGTAFQETQYFGPGTRLLVL.